Presented here are 29 T cell receptor beta chains from one specimen sequenced in a study of T cell changes during pregnancy in multiple sclerosis. Method: immunoSEQ multiplex PCR; TCRdb's copy keeps in-frame clones and lacks some. The table shows about 17,000 clones, with roughly 84% occurring only once. This specimen consisted of CD8+ T cells from peripheral blood mononuclear cells, obtained in the third trimester of pregnancy. These receptors were collected from a female donor in good health, enrolled as a control in a pregnancy study.

The chain combines TRBV30 with TRBJ1-1; D is ambiguous. The CDR3 length is 11 residues. Trimming took 3 bases from V and 3 from J, leaving 5 bases between them. From germline, CDR1 is GTSNPN and CDR2 SVGIG (reference sequence). The CDR3 reads CAWRAYTEAFF. The CDR3 DNA sequence: TGTGCCTGGAGAGCCTACACTGAAGCTTTCTTT.

This chain uses TRBV7-2 with TRBJ2-2; 10 bases map to TRBD1. Germline V gives CDR1 SGHTA, CDR2 FQGNSA. The CDR3 runs 18 residues. J gave up 6 bases and V 2 bases, and 12 bases lay outside the gene matches. CDR3 loop: CASSLNKVGTGVSGELFF. The CDR3 region has the DNA TGTGCCAGCAGCTTAAACAAAGTCGGGACAGGGGTGTCCGGGGAGCTGTTTTTT. Filled out from reference TRBV7-2 and TRBJ2-2, the complete variable domain reads GAGVSQSPSNKVTEKGKDVELRCDPISGHTALYWYRQSLGQGLEFLIYFQGNSAPDKSGLPSDRFSAERTGGSVSTLTIQRTQQEDSAVYLCASSLNKVGTGVSGELFFGEGSRLTVL.

The J gene is TRBJ2-7, the V gene TRBV4-3; TRBD1 matches at 9 bases. The V gene end was trimmed by 4 bases and the J gene end by 5 bases; junction bases not matched to a gene: 9. This CDR3 is 15 amino acids long. In germline, CDR1 is LGHNA, CDR2 YSLEER. CDR3: CASSPGTGIVDEQYF. CDR3 coding DNA: TGCGCCAGCAGCCCTGGGACAGGGATAGTCGACGAGCAGTACTTC.

As DNA, the CDR3 is TGTGCCAGCAGCTTTCAGGGGATGACCGGGGAGCTGTTTTTT. Translation gives CASSFQGMTGELFF. The V and J genes are TRBV6-4 and TRBJ2-2; possibly TRBD1 for D (6 bases). The CDR3 runs to 14 residues. The V gene lost 6 bases and the J gene lost 5 bases, with 13 bases spanning the gap. Looked up from germline, CDR1 is MRHNA and CDR2 is SNTAGT.

The J gene is TRBJ2-1, the V gene TRBV13; 12 bases are shared with TRBD2. The CDR3 sequence is 14 residues long. Germline V CDR1 and CDR2: PRHDT, FYEKMQ (reference sequence). Trimming cost V 7 bases and J 5 bases; bases outside gene matches: 3. CDR3 sequence reads: CASNLAGGNNEQFF. The CDR3 DNA follows: TGTGCCAGCAACCTAGCGGGAGGGAACAATGAGCAGTTCTTC. Filled out from reference TRBV13 and TRBJ2-1, the complete variable domain reads AAGVIQSPRHLIKEKRETATLKCYPIPRHDTVYWYQQGPGQDPQFLISFYEKMQSDKGSIPDRFSAQQFSDYHSELNMSSLELGDSALYFCASNLAGGNNEQFFGPGTRLTVL.

V and J are TRBV10-3 and TRBJ2-7, with D tentatively TRBD1 (6 bases). V was cut by 8 bases and J by 5 bases, with 13 bases left in between. Germline-derived CDR1 and CDR2 are ENHRY and SYGVKD. This CDR3 region has 12 residues. CDR3 DNA sequence: TGTGCCATCGCCGGGGCAGGGGACGAGCAGTACTTC. This codes for CAIAGAGDEQYF.

Relative to its sample, this clone is medium-sized. The rearrangement links TRBV10-1 to TRBJ1-5; D remains unclear. The V and J ends lost 0 bases and 7 bases respectively, with 10 bases between them. Germline V CDR1 and CDR2: WNHNN, SYGVQD (reference sequence). The CDR3 has 14 residues. The CDR3 nucleotides are TGCGCCAGCAGTGAGTCCGGGGATCCCCAGCCCCAGCATTTT. This encodes CASSESGDPQPQHF.

The chain is built from TRBV6-4 and TRBJ2-1; 9 bases fit TRBD1. Germline CDR1 is MRHNA and CDR2 is SNTAGT. The CDR3 is 15 residues long. V lost 2 bases, J lost 4 bases, and 3 bases stayed unmatched. CDR3 in amino acids: CASSDGGQGYNEQFF. The CDR3 DNA reads TGTGCCAGCAGTGACGGGGGACAGGGTTACAATGAGCAGTTCTTC.

This chain uses TRBV12-5 with TRBJ2-7, with 8 nucleotides matching TRBD2. CDR3 length: 16 amino acids. Per germline, CDR1 LGHNT and CDR2 FRNRAP. After removal of 7 bases from V and 0 bases from J, the junction contained 11 bases not matched to a gene. CDR3 residues: CASAPFWSGSSYEQYF. CDR3 sequence (DNA): TGTGCTAGTGCCCCTTTTTGGAGCGGGAGCTCCTACGAGCAGTACTTC.

The J gene is TRBJ2-1, the V gene TRBV30, with TRBD2 matching 15 bases. In germline, CDR1 is GTSNPN, CDR2 SVGIG (reference sequence). With V trimmed by 2 bases and J by 2 bases, 7 bases remained unmatched. The length of the CDR3 is 18 residues. The chain's CDR3 is CAWSTRTSGRVAYNEQFF. The CDR3 nucleotides are TGTGCCTGGAGTACCCGGACTAGCGGGAGGGTCGCCTACAATGAGCAGTTCTTC.

This clone qualifies as medium-sized (0.01 to 0.1%). This chain uses TRBV4-1 with TRBJ2-2, with TRBD1 matching over 10 bases. V trimming: 6 bases; J trimming: 7 bases; junction bases outside the gene matches: 8. This CDR3 is 15 amino acids long. CDR1 and CDR2 (germline): MGHRA, YSYEKL. This CDR3 reads CASRAGTGVGGELFF. DNA of the CDR3: TGCGCCAGCAGGGCCGGGACAGGGGTAGGCGGGGAGCTGTTTTTT.

This rearrangement joins TRBV9 to TRBJ2-1; 7 bases are shared with TRBD1. V lost 3 bases to trimming and J lost 3 bases; unmatched junction nucleotides: 6. Germline V gene lookup returns CDR1 SGDLS and CDR2 YYNGEE. The CDR3 runs 15 residues. CDR3 sequence reads: CASSAGTVDYNEQFF. The CDR3 nucleotides are TGTGCCAGCAGCGCCGGGACAGTCGACTACAATGAGCAGTTCTTC.

V and J are TRBV6-1 and TRBJ1-1; TRBD1 matches 7 bases. CDR1 is MNHNS, CDR2 SASEGT, per germline. This CDR3 spans 14 amino acids. V was clipped by 6 bases and J by 0 bases; unmatched bases: 4. The CDR3 nucleotides are TGTGCCAGCAGCCGACAGGGACTGAACACTGAAGCTTTCTTT. Translation gives CASSRQGLNTEAFF.

The chain carries TRBV28 and TRBJ1-1, with D maybe TRBD1 (5 bases). Per germline, CDR1 MDHEN and CDR2 SYDVKM. V lost 7 bases, J lost 4 bases, and 7 bases lay in between. The CDR3 runs 11 residues. This chain's CDR3 is CASNRGTEAFF. CDR3 in DNA: TGTGCCAGCAATAGGGGCACTGAAGCTTTCTTT.

The chain links TRBV4-3 to TRBJ1-2, with unresolved D. CDR1 LGHNA and CDR2 YSLEER come from the germline V gene. The CDR3 consists of 14 residues. V was pared by 0 bases and J by 7 bases, with 12 bases between. The DNA for the CDR3 is TGCGCCAGCAGCCAAGACGGGTTTTCGGGTGGCTACACCTTC. It is translated as CASSQDGFSGGYTF.

The chain has TRBV19 and TRBJ1-1; maybe TRBD1 (6 bases). The CDR3 consists of 15 residues. Trimming stripped 4 bases from V and 0 bases from J, with 12 bases between. In germline, CDR1 is LNHDA, CDR2 SQIVND (reference sequence). The CDR3 bases are TGTGCCAGTAGTAGGGGACAATTCGTGAACACTGAAGCTTTCTTT. Translating it yields CASSRGQFVNTEAFF.

This sequence joins TRBV27 and TRBJ2-5, with D possibly matching TRBD2 (6 bases). CDR3 size: 14 residues. Per germline, CDR1 MNHEY and CDR2 SMNVEV (reference sequence). V lost 2 bases, J lost 4 bases, and 11 bases lay in between. The DNA for the CDR3 is TGTGCCAGCAGTTTAGGGCTAGCGTCAGAGACCCAGTACTTC. Residues: CASSLGLASETQYF.

The V call is TRBV9, the J call TRBJ2-1; D not resolved. Trimming shortened V by 0 bases and J by 2 bases, and 18 bases separated the two germline ends. CDR1 is SGDLS, CDR2 YYNGEE, per germline. The CDR3 totals 18 residues. This chain's CDR3 is CASSVATSLSPPYNEQFF. In DNA, the CDR3 is TGTGCCAGCAGCGTAGCCACCTCCCTTAGCCCTCCCTACAATGAGCAGTTCTTC. The complete variable domain, with remaining parts taken from reference TRBV9 and TRBJ2-1, reads DSGVTQTPKHLITATGQRVTLRCSPRSGDLSVYWYQQSLDQGLQFLIQYYNGEERAKGNILERFSAQQFPDLHSELNLSSLELGDSALYFCASSVATSLSPPYNEQFFGPGTRLTVL.

The chain employs TRBV9 and TRBJ2-5, with TRBD1 matching over 7 bases. V gave up 3 bases and J gave up 4 bases; unmatched junction bases: 9. CDR1 SGDLS and CDR2 YYNGEE come from the germline V gene. The CDR3 covers 15 residues. The CDR3 bases are TGTGCCAGCAGCGAAGCCACAGGGGTGGGAGAGACCCAGTACTTC. Its protein product is CASSEATGVGETQYF.

The chain joins TRBV5-1 to TRBJ1-1, with D possibly matching TRBD1 (6 bases). This CDR3 has 18 residues. Deletions cut 3 bases from V and 6 bases from J, with 27 bases between. Germline V gene data show CDR1 as SGHRS and CDR2 as YFSETQ. DNA of the CDR3: TGCGCCAGCAGCTCCCCGGGGGGCCAGACGTTATTGGGTTCTGAAGCTTTCTTT. It translates to CASSSPGGQTLLGSEAFF.

The chain uses TRBV4-2 and TRBJ2-7; 11 bases are shared with TRBD2. Germline CDR1 reads LGHNA; CDR2 reads YNFKEQ. J was trimmed by 5 bases and V by 1 base; bases with no gene match: 4. This CDR3 contains 15 residues. The CDR3 DNA sequence: TGTGCCAGCAGCCAAGGACTAGCGGGGACCCACGAGCAGTACTTC. It yields the protein CASSQGLAGTHEQYF.

The chain carries TRBV13 and TRBJ2-1, with 10 bases that match TRBD2. Trimming at V came to 1 base and at J to 4 bases, leaving 1 base not matched to a gene. The CDR3 covers 15 residues. CDR1 PRHDT and CDR2 FYEKMQ come from the germline V gene (reference sequence). In DNA, the CDR3 is TGTGCCAGCAGCTTAGAACTAGCGGGGTACAATGAGCAGTTCTTC. Translating gives CASSLELAGYNEQFF.

The genes are TRBV12-5 and TRBJ1-1, with 7 bases lining up with TRBD1. The CDR3 covers 16 residues. The germline V gene has CDR1 LGHNT and CDR2 FRNRAP. V lost 1 base to trimming and J lost 0 bases; unmatched junction nucleotides: 5. In DNA, the CDR3 is TGTGCTAGTGGTTTGGGGACAGGACCCGTGAACACTGAAGCTTTCTTT. It specifies CASGLGTGPVNTEAFF.

This chain connects TRBV2 to TRBJ2-1; TRBD2 matches at 11 bases. Germline lookup yields CDR1 SNHLY and CDR2 FYNNEI. The CDR3 is 15 amino acids. Trimming cost V 6 bases and J 6 bases; bases outside gene matches: 7. DNA for the CDR3: TGTGCCAGCAGGGATATAGCGGGGGGGCGCAATGAGCAGTTCTTC. Translating gives CASRDIAGGRNEQFF.

This chain joins TRBV12-5 and TRBJ1-2; D may be TRBD1 (6 bases). CDR3 length equals 15 residues. Germline CDR1 reads LGHNT; CDR2 reads FRNRAP. V lost 4 bases and J 5 bases, leaving 17 bases between the germline ends. The CDR3 region has the DNA TGTGCTAGTGGTTCGGGGGGGGGCGCACCATATGGCTACACCTTC. This gives the protein CASGSGGGAPYGYTF.

This clone was seen a few times. This chain joins TRBV19 and TRBJ1-2, with 7 nucleotides matching TRBD1. Trimming at V came to 10 bases and at J to 7 bases, leaving 9 bases not matched to a gene. The CDR3 extends over 12 amino acids. The germline V gene has CDR1 LNHDA and CDR2 SQIVND (reference sequence). The CDR3 nucleotides read TGTGCCACCTACGGGACAGTGTTTGGCTACACCTTC. It yields the protein CATYGTVFGYTF.

The V call is TRBV11-3, the J call TRBJ2-7; TRBD1 matches at 7 bases. After removal of 4 bases from V and 4 bases from J, the junction contained 7 bases not matched to a gene. The CDR3 consists of 14 residues. Germline V lookup: CDR1 SGHNT, CDR2 YENEEA. This chain's CDR3 is CASSSDRITYEQYF. The CDR3 DNA sequence: TGTGCCAGCAGCTCGGACAGGATAACTTACGAGCAGTACTTC.

This clone occurred once. J is TRBJ1-2 and V is TRBV27; unclear D gene. This CDR3 is 14 amino acids long. V gave up 8 bases and J gave up 4 bases, with 17 bases separating them. Germline values: CDR1 MNHEY, CDR2 SMNVEV (reference sequence). The CDR3 DNA sequence: TGTGCCAGCCGGTCCCACTTATCGGGCTATGGCTACACCTTC. Translation: CASRSHLSGYGYTF.

This clone appeared many times. CDR3 residues: CASSKGITEAFF. Here the CDR3 DNA reads TGTGCCAGTAGTAAGGGGATCACTGAAGCTTTCTTT. The chain is built from TRBV19 and TRBJ1-1, with D maybe TRBD1 (5 bases). The ends were cut back, 4 bases at V and 4 bases at J, with 7 bases in the middle. CDR1 is LNHDA and CDR2 is SQIVND in the germline V gene (reference sequence). This CDR3 region has 12 residues.